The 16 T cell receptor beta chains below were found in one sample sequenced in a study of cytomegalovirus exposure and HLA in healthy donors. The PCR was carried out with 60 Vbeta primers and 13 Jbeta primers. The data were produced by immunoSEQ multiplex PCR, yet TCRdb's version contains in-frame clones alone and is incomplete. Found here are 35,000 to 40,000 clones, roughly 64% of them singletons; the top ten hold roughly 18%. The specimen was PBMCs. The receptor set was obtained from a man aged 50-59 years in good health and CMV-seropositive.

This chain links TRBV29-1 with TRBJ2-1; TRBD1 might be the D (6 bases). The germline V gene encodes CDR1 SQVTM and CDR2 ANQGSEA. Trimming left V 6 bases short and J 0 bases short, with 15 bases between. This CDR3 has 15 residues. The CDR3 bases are TGCAGCGTACTTAACCGGACAGTCTCCTACAATGAGCAGTTCTTC. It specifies CSVLNRTVSYNEQFF.

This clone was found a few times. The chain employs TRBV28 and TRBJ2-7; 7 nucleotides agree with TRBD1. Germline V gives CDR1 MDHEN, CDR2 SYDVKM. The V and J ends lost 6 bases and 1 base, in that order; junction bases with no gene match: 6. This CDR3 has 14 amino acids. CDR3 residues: CASSSTGLSYEQYF. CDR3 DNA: TGTGCCAGCAGCTCGACAGGGCTTTCCTACGAGCAGTACTTC.

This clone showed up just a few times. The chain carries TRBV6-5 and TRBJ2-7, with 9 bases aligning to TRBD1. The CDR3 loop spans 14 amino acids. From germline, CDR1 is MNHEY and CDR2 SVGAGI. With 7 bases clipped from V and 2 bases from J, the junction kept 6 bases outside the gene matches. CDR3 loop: CASTEQGAPYEQYF. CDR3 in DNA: TGTGCCAGCACCGAACAGGGGGCTCCCTACGAGCAGTACTTC.

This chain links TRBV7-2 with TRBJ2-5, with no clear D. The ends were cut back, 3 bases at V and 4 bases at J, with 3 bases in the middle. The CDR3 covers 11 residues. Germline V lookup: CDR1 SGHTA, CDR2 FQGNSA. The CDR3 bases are TGTGCCAGCAGCTTCGGAGAGACCCAGTACTTC. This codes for CASSFGETQYF.

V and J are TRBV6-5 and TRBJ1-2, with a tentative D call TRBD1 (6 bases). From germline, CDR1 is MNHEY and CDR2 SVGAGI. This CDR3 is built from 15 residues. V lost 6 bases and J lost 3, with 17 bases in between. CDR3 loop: CASRATGLAHYGYTF. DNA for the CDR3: TGTGCCAGCAGAGCCACAGGGTTGGCCCACTATGGCTACACCTTC.

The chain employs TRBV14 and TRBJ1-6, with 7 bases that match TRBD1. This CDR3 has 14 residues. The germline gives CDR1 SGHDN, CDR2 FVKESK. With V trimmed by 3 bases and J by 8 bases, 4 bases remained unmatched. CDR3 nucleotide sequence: TGTGCCAGCAGCCACGGGGACAGATATTCACCCCTCCACTTT. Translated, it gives CASSHGDRYSPLHF.

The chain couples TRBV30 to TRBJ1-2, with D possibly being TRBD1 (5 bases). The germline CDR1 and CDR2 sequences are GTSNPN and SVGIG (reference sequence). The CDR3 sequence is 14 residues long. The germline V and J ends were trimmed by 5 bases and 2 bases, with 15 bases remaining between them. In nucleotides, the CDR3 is TGTGCCTGGGGAAAGACAGTAGGGAACTATGGCTACACCTTC. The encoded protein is CAWGKTVGNYGYTF.

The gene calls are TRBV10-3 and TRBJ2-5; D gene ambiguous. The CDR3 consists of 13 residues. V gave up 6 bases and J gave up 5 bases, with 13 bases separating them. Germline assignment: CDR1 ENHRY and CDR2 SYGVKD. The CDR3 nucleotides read TGTGCCATCAGCCTAGTAAGAACTGAGACCCAGTACTTC. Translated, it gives CAISLVRTETQYF.

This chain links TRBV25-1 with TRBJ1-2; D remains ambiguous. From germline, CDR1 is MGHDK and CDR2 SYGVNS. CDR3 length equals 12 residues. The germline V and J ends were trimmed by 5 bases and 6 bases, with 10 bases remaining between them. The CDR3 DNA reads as TGTGCCAGCAGTTTTTCAGATAATGGCTACACCTTC. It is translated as CASSFSDNGYTF.

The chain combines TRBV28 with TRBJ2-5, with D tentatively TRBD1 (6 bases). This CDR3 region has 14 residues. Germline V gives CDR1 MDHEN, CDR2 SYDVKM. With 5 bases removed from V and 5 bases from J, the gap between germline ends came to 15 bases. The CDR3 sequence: CASSGVPGDETQYF. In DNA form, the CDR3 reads TGTGCCAGCAGTGGCGTTCCAGGGGACGAGACCCAGTACTTC.

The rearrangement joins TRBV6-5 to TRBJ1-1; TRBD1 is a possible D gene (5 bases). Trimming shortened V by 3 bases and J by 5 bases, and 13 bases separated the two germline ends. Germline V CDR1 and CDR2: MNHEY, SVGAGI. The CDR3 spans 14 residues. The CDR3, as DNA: TGTGCCAGCAGTTATATGGGGGGAGGTACTGAAGCTTTCTTT. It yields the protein CASSYMGGGTEAFF.

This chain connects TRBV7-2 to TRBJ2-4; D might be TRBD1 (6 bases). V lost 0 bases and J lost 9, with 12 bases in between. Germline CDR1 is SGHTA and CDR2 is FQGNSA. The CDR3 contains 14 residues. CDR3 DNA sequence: TGTGCCAGCAGCTTAGCGGGGACAAAAGGCATTCAGTACTTC. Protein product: CASSLAGTKGIQYF.

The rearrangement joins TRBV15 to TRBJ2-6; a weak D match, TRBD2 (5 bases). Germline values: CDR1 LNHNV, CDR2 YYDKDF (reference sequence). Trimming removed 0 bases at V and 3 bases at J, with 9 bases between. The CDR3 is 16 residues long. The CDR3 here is CATSRDGSGGANVLTF. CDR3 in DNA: TGTGCCACCAGCAGAGATGGGAGCGGTGGGGCCAACGTCCTGACTTTC.

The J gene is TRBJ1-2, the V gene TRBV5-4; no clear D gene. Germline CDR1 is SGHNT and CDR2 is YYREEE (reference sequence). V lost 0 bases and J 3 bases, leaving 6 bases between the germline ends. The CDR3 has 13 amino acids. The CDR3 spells CASSLGGDYGYTF. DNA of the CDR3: TGTGCCAGCAGCTTGGGGGGAGACTATGGCTACACCTTC.

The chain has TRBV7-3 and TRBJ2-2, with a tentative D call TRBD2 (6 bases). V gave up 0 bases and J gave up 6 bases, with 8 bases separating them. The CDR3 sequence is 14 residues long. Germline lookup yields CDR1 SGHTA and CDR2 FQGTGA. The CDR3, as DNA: TGTGCCAGCAGCTTAACGGGACTCTCCGGGGAGCTGTTTTTT. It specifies CASSLTGLSGELFF.

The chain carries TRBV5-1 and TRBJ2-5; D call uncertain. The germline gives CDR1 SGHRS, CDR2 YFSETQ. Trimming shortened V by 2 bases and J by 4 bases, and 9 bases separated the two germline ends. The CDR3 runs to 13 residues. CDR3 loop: CASSLENGETQYF. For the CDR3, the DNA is TGCGCCAGCAGCTTAGAGAATGGAGAGACCCAGTACTTC.